These 9 T cell receptor beta chains were all obtained from the same sample, sequenced in a study of blood T cell repertoires in COVID-19. Only in-frame clones appear in the TCRdb table, and some are missing; sequencing was by immunoSEQ multiplex PCR. The sample holds about 190,000 clones, 80% to 85% seen once. Sample: peripheral blood. These receptor sequences come from a woman between 40 and 50 years old with acute or convalescent COVID-19.

This chain uses TRBV28 with TRBJ2-3, with 8 bases that match TRBD2. CDR3 size: 16 residues. Looked up from germline, CDR1 is MDHEN and CDR2 is SYDVKM. Trimming at V came to 2 bases and at J to 1 base, leaving 5 bases not matched to a gene. CDR3 bases: TGTGCCAGCAGTTTAATGGGGCGGGGGGGCACAGATACGCAGTATTTT. Amino acids: CASSLMGRGGTDTQYF.

V gene TRBV4-2 combines with J gene TRBJ1-3, with 10 nucleotides matching TRBD1. Germline V gives CDR1 LGHNA, CDR2 YNFKEQ. Germline trimming cut 1 base from V and 4 bases from J; bases unmatched to any gene: 10. The CDR3 spans 18 residues. CDR3 sequence: CASSQARTGGKTGNTIYF. Here the CDR3 DNA reads TGTGCCAGCAGCCAAGCCCGGACAGGGGGTAAAACGGGAAACACCATATATTTT.

This clone was seen only a few times. The CDR3 sequence: CASIGQGEETQYF. CDR3 in DNA: TGCGCCAGCATAGGACAGGGAGAAGAGACCCAGTACTTC. The V and J genes are TRBV5-1 and TRBJ2-5, with 8 bases that match TRBD1. V shed 6 bases and J 3 bases; nucleotides not matched to a gene: 4. The CDR3 runs 13 residues. Looked up from germline, CDR1 is SGHRS and CDR2 is YFSETQ.

The chain uses TRBV12-2 and TRBJ1-2; TRBD1, the D gene given by the table, was not confirmed from the DNA. TRBV12-2 is noted as a pseudogene. This CDR3 has 15 amino acids. The CDR3 region has the DNA TGTGCAAGTCGCTGGCCCTGGTTGTCTGTCTATGGCTACACCTTC. This gives the protein CASRWPWLSVYGYTF.

The rearrangement uses TRBV3-1 (or the pseudogene TRBV3-2) and TRBJ1-2, with a weak D call TRBD1 (6 bases). This CDR3 spans 14 amino acids. V was trimmed by 0 bases and J by 6 bases, leaving 11 bases between them. In germline, CDR1 is LGHDT, CDR2 YNNKEL (reference sequence). The CDR3 loop reads CASSQDNRADGYTF. DNA for the CDR3: TGTGCCAGCAGCCAAGATAACAGGGCTGATGGCTACACCTTC.

As DNA, the CDR3 is TGTGCCAGCAGTGAACTAGCGGCCCAAGAGACCCAGTACTTC. Amino acids: CASSELAAQETQYF. The V call is TRBV2, the J call TRBJ2-5; TRBD2 aligns across 7 bases. In germline, CDR1 is SNHLY, CDR2 FYNNEI. This CDR3 is 14 amino acids long. Trimming took 2 bases from V and 1 from J; bases not matched to a gene: 1.

This chain connects TRBV30 to TRBJ1-2, with 7 positions matching TRBD1. This CDR3 has 14 amino acids. Germline-derived CDR1 and CDR2 are GTSNPN and SVGIG (reference sequence). The trim removed 4 bases at V and 4 bases at J, leaving 9 bases unmatched. The CDR3 region is CAWKLTGEGYGYTF. The CDR3 DNA reads TGTGCCTGGAAACTCACAGGGGAAGGCTATGGCTACACCTTC.

This chain links TRBV7-9 with TRBJ1-2, with unresolved D. In germline, CDR1 is SEHNR, CDR2 FQNEAQ (reference sequence). CDR3 size: 13 residues. Trimming shortened V by 1 base and J by 8 bases, and 11 bases separated the two germline ends. The CDR3 region is CASSLGGFGGYTF. CDR3 nucleotide sequence: TGTGCCAGCAGCTTAGGAGGATTTGGGGGCTACACCTTC.

The chain couples TRBV28 to TRBJ1-2, with 7 bases aligning to TRBD1. V shed 2 bases and J 8 bases; nucleotides not matched to a gene: 14. Germline assignment: CDR1 MDHEN and CDR2 SYDVKM. The CDR3 covers 16 residues. In DNA, the CDR3 is TGTGCCAGCAGTTTAGGGGTCCGAGGGGGCCTCAGGGGCTACACCTTC. This gives the protein CASSLGVRGGLRGYTF.